This T cell receptor (beta chain) was retrieved from a study of regulatory T cells in long-lasting Graves disease. Study outcomes and limitations: Repertoires from persistent disease leaned toward TRBV28, TRBJ1-2 and TRBJ2-5.

Time point meaning: newly diagnosed GD, antithyroid drugs for less than 3 months. From PBMCs, RNA was extracted and then used to make the TCR library. Relying on iRepertoire HTBI primers and Arm-PCR of CDR3 regions, the team built TCR beta libraries. Original handling: The identification of approximately 62 TRBV and roughly 14 TRBJ segments was made across samples. One entry per CDR3 protein, called by TCRdb with MiXCR from the multiplex PCR reads. None of the V and J calls come from the authors' own analysis; TCRdb made them. The table has fewer than 350,000 distinct CDR3 sequences, roughly 18% seen once. This clonotype was observed once. Antigen: not known. A much bigger clone sits one base away, suggesting this may be a read error. Germline assignment: CDR1 KGHDR and CDR2 SFDVKD. This CDR3 is 12 amino acids long.

The source is a female donor with Graves disease. This chain uses TRBV24-1 with TRBJ2-7, with D unclear. The input for sequencing was peripheral blood mononuclear cells (PBMCs), taken at new diagnosis, from a patient treated with antithyroid drugs. The CDR3 DNA reads TGTACCACCAGTGATAATAACTTCGAGCAGTACTTC. Its protein product is CTTSDNNFEQYF.